These 2 T cell receptor beta chains were sequenced from one sample in a study of cytomegalovirus exposure and HLA in healthy donors. This PCR relied on a set of 60 Vbeta primers and 13 Jbeta primers. Sequencing used immunoSEQ multiplex PCR; TCRdb keeps in-frame clones, though not all of them. The sample contains roughly 180,000 clones, approximately 84% of which appear only once. The material sequenced was PBMCs. Every receptor here comes from a man younger than 45 in good health and CMV-seronegative.

This clone has only a few counts. The rearrangement uses TRBV5-6 and TRBJ1-4; 8 bases align to TRBD1. V shed 4 bases and J 7 bases; nucleotides not matched to a gene: 6. Germline V CDR1 and CDR2: SGHDT, YYEEEE. This CDR3 comprises 14 residues. The CDR3 sequence: CASSGDRWREKLFF. The CDR3 nucleotides read TGTGCCAGCAGCGGGGACAGGTGGCGTGAAAAACTGTTTTTT.

This chain uses TRBV5-5 with TRBJ1-1; perhaps TRBD1 as D (6 bases). With 2 bases removed from V and 2 bases from J, the gap between germline ends came to 10 bases. Germline-derived CDR1 and CDR2 are SGHKS and YYEKEE (reference sequence). CDR3 length equals 14 residues. CDR3 in amino acids: CASSFDRYNTEAFF. CDR3 DNA sequence: TGTGCCAGCAGCTTCGACAGGTATAACACTGAAGCTTTCTTT.